This TCR beta chain is from a study of blood T cell repertoires in COVID-19. Participant age was roughly 18 to 90 years, and participants resided in about 25 US areas. Allocation to cohorts depended on clinical history reported by the participants. The repertoire was sequenced with immunoSEQ multiplex PCR; TCRdb's copy has only in-frame clones and lacks some. The sample lists roughly 230,000 clones; 80% to 85% were seen once. The CDR3 covers 16 residues. Germline CDR1 is GTSNPN and CDR2 is SVGIG (reference sequence). With 3 bases clipped from V and 7 bases from J, the junction kept 11 bases outside the gene matches.

The material sequenced was PBMCs or T cells enriched from blood (not recorded which). The genes are TRBV30 and TRBJ1-6; TRBD1 matches at 8 bases. The sequence derives from a man aged 45-60 years who had recovered from COVID-19. CDR3 nucleotide sequence: TGTGCCTGGAGAGACGGGACAGGCGTAGGGAATTCACCCCTCCACTTT. It translates to CAWRDGTGVGNSPLHF.